This T cell receptor (beta chain) was recorded in a study of blood T cells in healthy people across ages. Extraction of total RNA produced a minimum of 5.5 micrograms from each sample. Overall study results and limits: Age showed a roughly linear inverse relationship with TCR beta diversity per million T cells.

This clonotype was seen a few times. Its antigen is unknown. The use of a sample-barcoded 5' primer and a J-beta primer mix characterized a second PCR of roughly 6 to 12 cycles. TCRdb independently ran MiXCR on the 5' RACE reads; one entry per CDR3 protein. The top ten clones hold under 5% of a sample with some 1,500,000 distinct CDR3 sequences, approximately 43% of them seen once. This TCR came from a woman younger than 30 in good health. Material for sequencing was blood.

The CDR3 sequence is CASRGQGSRQGTDTQYF. For the CDR3, the DNA is TGTGCCAGCAGGGGACAGGGAAGTCGTCAGGGCACAGATACGCAGTATTTT. The V gene is TRBV6-6, the J gene TRBJ2-3; 9 bases are a match to TRBD1. The CDR3 totals 17 residues. Germline V CDR1 and CDR2: MNHNY, SVGAGI (reference sequence). J was trimmed by 1 base and V by 6 bases; bases with no gene match: 11.